A selection of T cell receptor beta chains follows, all from one sample in a study of T cells after yellow fever vaccination. TCRdb reanalysed the 5' RACE reads using MiXCR and keeps one entry per CDR3 protein. Altogether around 590,000 distinct CDR3 sequences are present, 9% to 15% being singletons, with the ten largest covering 15%. This specimen consisted of PBMCs, obtained on the day of the yellow fever booster vaccination. The origin of the receptors is a man aged 25-45 years who received the YFV17D yellow fever vaccine. Both conserved end residues are part of each CDR3. The D gene is left open where the match is weak. Clone size is not always given. Where it is, it says once, few, many or a class for expanded clones.

TRBJ2-7 - TRBV7-6 many CASSFGGAGGYEQYF TGTGCCAGCAGCTTTGGAGGGGCGGGTGGCTACGAGCAGTACTTC
TRBJ2-4 - TRBV30 - CAWSLGLENIQYF TGTGCCTGGAGTTTGGGGCTAGAGAACATTCAGTACTTC
TRBJ2-5 TRBD2 TRBV18 few CASSPISGPTSF TGTGCCAGCTCCCCTATTAGCGGGCCAACCTCCTTC
TRBJ2-3 - TRBV5-1 - CASSGGQSRTDTQYF TGCGCCAGCAGCGGTGGACAGAGCCGCACAGATACGCAGTATTTT
TRBJ2-7 - TRBV11-2 few CASSPGLDEQYF TGTGCCAGCAGCCCTGGACTCGACGAGCAGTACTTC
TRBJ2-2 TRBD1 TRBV3-1 - CASSRPLGTGGAGDTGELFF TGTGCCAGCAGCCGCCCCTTGGGGACAGGGGGCGCGGGGGACACCGGGGAGCTGTTTTTT
TRBJ2-1 TRBD1 TRBV20-1 many CSARRTGTYNEQFF TGCAGTGCTAGACGGACAGGGACCTACAATGAGCAGTTCTTC
TRBJ2-7 TRBD1 TRBV7-9 few CASSLLTGDRAYEQYF TGTGCCAGCAGCTTACTTACCGGGGACAGAGCCTACGAGCAGTACTTC
TRBJ2-7 TRBD2 TRBV7-2 few CASSRAGGGTYEQYF TGTGCCAGCAGCCGAGCGGGAGGGGGTACCTACGAGCAGTACTTC
TRBJ2-5 - TRBV12-3/TRBV12-4 - CASSPGAGGARGVETQYF TGTGCCAGCAGCCCCGGGGCAGGGGGCGCTCGGGGGGTGGAGACCCAGTACTTC
TRBJ2-7 TRBD2 TRBV30 - CAWTLGLAGDVQYF TGTGCCTGGACCCTGGGACTAGCGGGAGATGTGCAGTACTTC